Below, one TCR beta chain is given with its context. Its antigen is not yet known. No base quality values were provided; no much bigger clone lies one nucleotide off. This sample is drawn from a study of blood T cell repertoires in COVID-19 (dated by TCRdb to about 2020). Describing the broader study: The collaborator samples originated in the United States, Italy and Spain and spanned the acute and convalescent phases of COVID-19. Deeply sampled blood TCRbeta repertoires from subjects exposed to, actively infected with, or recovered from COVID-19 were included in the dataset. Samples came from the ongoing ImmuneRACE study (first 160 participants) plus 1,254 subjects from 6 global collaborators. The prospective study material was composed of cDNA or gDNA derived from T cells, B-cell-depleted T cells, or PBMCs. Nearly every sample came with metadata listing a de-identified subject ID, COVID-19 status, age in years and sex. HLA class I and class II types, where available, came from metadata supplied by the sample provider rather than from assay-based typing. The repertoires were released in a freely available public database meant as a resource for research on the immune response to SARS-CoV-2. The paper's findings and limits, for the study overall: The quantity of clinical and demographic metadata differed by source and by participant and was supplied without curation.

TCRbeta CDR3 regions were amplified from genomic DNA by means of the immunoSEQ Assay, a bias-controlled multiplex PCR. Per the original workflow: The number of nucleated cells in each sample was estimated from the amplification of reference gene primers within the assay. To quantify the absolute abundance of each unique TCRbeta CDR3 rearrangement, sequence reads were collapsed and filtered. For each sample, productive Simpson clonality was calculated as the square root of Simpson's diversity index across productive rearrangements. TCRdb holds this immuneACCESS table with in-frame rearrangements only. Some clones are missing; in checked studies, unresolved V genes explain under half, and the rest has no known cause. The V and J calls and clone size are taken from that table; D and trimming were inferred from the DNA. Recorded for this sample are 80,000 to 100,000 clones; roughly nine tenths of them occurred a single time. The ten largest make up roughly 2% of the sample.

Relative to germline, V is 6 bases shorter and J is 3 bases shorter, with 9 bases between their ends. The CDR3 has 12 amino acids, counting the end cysteine and phenylalanine. The only DNA kept is the CDR3, 36 bases in frame from the first base. The germline V gene encodes CDR1 MNHEY and CDR2 SVGEGT. Each collaborating institution followed its own protocols to collect whole blood in K2EDTA tubes. For TCRbeta analysis, collaborators shipped samples in one of three forms: frozen whole blood, isolated PBMCs, or DNA extracted from either of those sample types. The source of this sequence is a human donor with active COVID-19. The donor label of this sample is uncertain. The sequencing input was peripheral blood. Recombination connected TRBV6-2 or TRBV6-3 to TRBJ2-7; the D gene cannot be named for sure. The sequence in DNA is TGTGCCAGCAGCCGGGCCAGCTACGAGCAGTACTTC. It encodes CASSRASYEQYF.